Below are 15 T cell receptor beta chains sequenced from a single sample in a study of T-cell reconstitution after alpha-beta-depleted transplantation in children. Unique molecular identifiers were incorporated during preparation of the TCRbeta library. TCRdb independently ran MiXCR on the PCR reads; one entry per CDR3 protein. The sample comprises 95,000 to 120,000 distinct CDR3 sequences, around 6.4% of which are singletons, and roughly 24% rests with the top ten. The source material was PBMCs, mostly from graft donor cells, sampled 360 days after TCRalphabeta/CD19-depleted stem cell transplant. The receptors come from a male patient under 10 years old who had a stem cell transplant for acute lymphoblastic leukemia, so the T cells may come from the graft donor.

In this sample, this clonotype turned up many times. CDR3 sequence: CASSVRGGKNIQYF. The CDR3 DNA reads TGTGCCAGCAGCGTGAGGGGTGGTAAAAACATTCAGTACTTC. This chain uses TRBV9 with TRBJ2-4; D might be TRBD1 or TRBD2, each matching 5 bases. The ends were cut back, 2 bases at V and 4 bases at J, with 10 bases in the middle. The germline CDR1 and CDR2 sequences are SGDLS and YYNGEE. The CDR3 contains 14 residues.

Ten or more counts support this clonotype. The chain employs TRBV7-9 and TRBJ2-7; D uncertain. The germline V and J ends were trimmed by 1 base and 2 bases, with 6 bases remaining between them. This CDR3 region has 13 residues. Germline V CDR1 and CDR2: SEHNR, FQNEAQ (reference sequence). The CDR3 DNA sequence: TGTGCCAGCAGCTTAGTGGTTCCCTACGAGCAGTACTTC. The encoded protein is CASSLVVPYEQYF.

The chain links TRBV30 to TRBJ2-7; the match to TRBD1 covers 7 bases. The V gene's germline CDR1 is GTSNPN and CDR2 SVGIG (reference sequence). The junction had 2 bases not matched to a gene; V was cut back by 1 base and J by 2 bases. The length of the CDR3 is 13 residues. The CDR3 spells CAWSEGAAYEQYF. The CDR3, as DNA: TGTGCCTGGAGTGAGGGGGCTGCCTACGAGCAGTACTTC.

The sample holds a few counts of this clonotype. This chain links TRBV6-2 or TRBV6-3 with TRBJ2-3; 8 bases line up with TRBD2. The CDR3 is made up of 13 amino acids. V shed 8 bases, J shed 8 bases, and the junction held 9 bases outside the gene matches. Per germline, CDR1 MNHEY and CDR2 SVGEGT. The CDR3 is CASGGRGRRTQYF. CDR3 nucleotides: TGTGCCAGCGGCGGGCGCGGGAGGCGTACGCAGTATTTT.

The table lists this clonotype with many counts. V usage is TRBV20-1 and J usage is TRBJ2-5; D is uncertain. This CDR3 spans 12 amino acids. From germline, CDR1 is DFQATT and CDR2 SNEGSKA (reference sequence). Trimming cost V 0 bases and J 3 bases, with 5 bases left between them. The CDR3 DNA is TGCAGTGCTAGAGATCGAAAAGAGACCCAGTACTTC. As protein: CSARDRKETQYF.

The chain has TRBV11-2 and TRBJ1-2; TRBD1 might be the D (5 bases). V lost 1 base and J 4 bases, leaving 19 bases between the germline ends. Germline V gene lookup returns CDR1 SGHAT and CDR2 FQNNGV. The CDR3 is 17 residues long. The CDR3 DNA reads TGTGCCAGCAGCTTAGGGGTTGGAACAGGACGATTCTATGGCTACACCTTC. Translated, it gives CASSLGVGTGRFYGYTF.

This clonotype turned up a few times. The chain has TRBV28 and TRBJ2-2, with a possible D match to TRBD1 (5 bases). Germline loops: CDR1 MDHEN, CDR2 SYDVKM. CDR3 size: 16 residues. Trimming stripped 7 bases from V and 5 bases from J, with 20 bases between. The CDR3 nucleotides read TGTGCCAGCACCCCAGTGGTGACAGCAAGTACCGGGGAGCTGTTTTTT. Translated: CASTPVVTASTGELFF. The full variable domain, its missing parts supplied by reference TRBV28 and TRBJ2-2, is DVKVTQSSRYLVKRTGEKVFLECVQDMDHENMFWYRQDPGLGLRLIYFSYDVKMKEKGDIPEGYSVSREKKERFSLILESASTNQTSMYLCASTPVVTASTGELFFGEGSRLTVL.

This clonotype was found many times. The chain uses TRBV2 and TRBJ2-2, with D unresolved. Trimming pared 6 bases from V and 8 bases from J, leaving 7 bases between. The CDR3 contains 11 residues. Germline loops: CDR1 SNHLY, CDR2 FYNNEI. This CDR3 reads CASRRLGELFF. Here the CDR3 DNA reads TGTGCCAGCAGGAGGTTAGGGGAGCTGTTTTTT.

This clonotype was found many times. This chain connects TRBV29-1 to TRBJ1-3, with D hard to call. V lost 6 bases and J 4 bases, leaving 10 bases between the germline ends. The CDR3 runs 12 residues. Germline V gene data show CDR1 as SQVTM and CDR2 as ANQGSEA. The chain's CDR3 is CSVLPGGNTIYF. In nucleotides, the CDR3 is TGCAGCGTCCTGCCCGGAGGAAACACCATATATTTT.

This chain uses TRBV6-1 with TRBJ2-1; TRBD2 might be the D (6 bases). The CDR3 contains 14 residues. Between the trimmed V and J ends, which lost 7 bases and 10 bases, there was a span of 20 bases. Germline CDR1 is MNHNS and CDR2 is SASEGT. For the CDR3, the DNA is TGTGCCAGCATCTCCGGGACTTTCTTTGGGGAGCAGTTCTTC. Residues: CASISGTFFGEQFF.

This clonotype was counted a few times. The rearrangement uses TRBV30 and TRBJ2-1, with TRBD2 matching over 7 bases. This CDR3 comprises 11 residues. Trimming at V came to 2 bases and at J to 12 bases, leaving 4 bases not matched to a gene. Germline-derived CDR1 and CDR2 are GTSNPN and SVGIG (reference sequence). The CDR3 spells CAWSPPGGQFF. In DNA form, the CDR3 reads TGTGCCTGGAGTCCCCCGGGGGGGCAGTTCTTC.

This clonotype was detected many times. The genes are TRBV10-3 and TRBJ2-1, with 8 nucleotides matching TRBD2. The CDR3 spans 14 residues. The germline CDR1 and CDR2 sequences are ENHRY and SYGVKD. Germline trimming cut 7 bases from V and 0 bases from J; bases unmatched to any gene: 2. The CDR3 spells CAIKLAGSYNEQFF. CDR3 in DNA: TGTGCCATCAAGCTAGCGGGCTCCTACAATGAGCAGTTCTTC.

The V and J genes are TRBV9 and TRBJ2-5; the match to TRBD2 covers 7 bases. CDR1 and CDR2 (germline): SGDLS, YYNGEE. This CDR3 region has 16 residues. With 0 bases clipped from V and 1 base from J, the junction kept 6 bases outside the gene matches. As DNA, the CDR3 is TGTGCCAGCAGCGTAGGAAGAGGGAGGGGCCAAGAGACCCAGTACTTC. Residues: CASSVGRGRGQETQYF.

The sample holds a few counts of this clonotype. Here the CDR3 DNA reads TGTGCCAGCAGGAGGGATGGGGTCCGCGGGGGAAGCTCCTACAATGAGCAGTTCTTC. This translates into CASRRDGVRGGSSYNEQFF. This rearrangement joins TRBV6-2 or TRBV6-3 to TRBJ2-1; 7 positions match TRBD2. The CDR3 extends over 19 amino acids. Germline lookup yields CDR1 MNHEY and CDR2 SVGEGT. The junction had 17 bases not matched to a gene; V was cut back by 6 bases and J by 0 bases.

The V gene is TRBV27, the J gene TRBJ2-1, with TRBD2 matching over 7 bases. With 5 bases clipped from V and 9 bases from J, the junction kept 13 bases outside the gene matches. This CDR3 is built from 15 residues. Germline CDR1 reads MNHEY; CDR2 reads SMNVEV (reference sequence). The DNA of the CDR3 is TGTGCCAGCAGTCCCCTGCTACCGGGAGGTCTTGAGCAGTTCTTC. It codes for CASSPLLPGGLEQFF.